Presented here are 26 T cell receptor beta chains from one specimen sequenced in a study of T cell responses to AZD1222 COVID-19 vaccine. Assay: immunoSEQ multiplex PCR; the TCRdb copy retains only in-frame clones and omits some. The table has about 190,000 clones, roughly 90% seen once. This specimen was peripheral blood, taken on day 0 of AZD1222 vaccination. The receptor source for this set is an adult in good health.

The chain recombines TRBV28 with TRBJ2-7; 8 bases fit TRBD2. Germline-derived CDR1 and CDR2 are MDHEN and SYDVKM. The CDR3 sequence is 14 residues long. The junction had 11 bases not matched to a gene; V was cut back by 7 bases and J by 6 bases. This chain's CDR3 is CASMKTSEDLEQYF. The CDR3, as DNA: TGTGCCAGCATGAAGACTAGCGAGGATCTCGAGCAGTACTTC.

This clone was detected only once. This chain links TRBV29-1 with TRBJ2-5; unclear D gene. CDR3 size: 12 residues. The V and J ends lost 4 bases and 0 bases respectively, with 6 bases between them. CDR1 is SQVTM and CDR2 is ANQGSEA in the germline V gene. In nucleotides, the CDR3 is TGCAGCGTTGGTCTTAACCAAGAGACCCAGTACTTC. It codes for CSVGLNQETQYF.

Regarding this clone: This same CDR3 is encoded by further DNA sequences in the sample. The chain joins TRBV7-3 to TRBJ2-3, with D unclear. The germline V gene encodes CDR1 SGHTA and CDR2 FQGTGA. Trimming took off 3 bases at V and 6 bases at J, with 4 bases between the two ends. This CDR3 is built from 11 residues. As DNA, the CDR3 is TGTGCCAGCAGCTTTGGTGATACGCAGTATTTT. This encodes CASSFGDTQYF.

J is TRBJ1-6 and V is TRBV21-1; the table names TRBD1, a call not compared with the DNA. TRBV21-1 is an annotated pseudogene. The length of the CDR3 is 16 residues. The CDR3 nucleotides are TGTGCCAGCAGCAAAGTCAATTGGGACAGGGGTTCACCCCTCCACTTT. It specifies CASSKVNWDRGSPLHF.

The rearrangement links TRBV7-2 to TRBJ2-7; TRBD2 aligns across 10 bases. Trimming removed 6 bases from V and 4 bases from J; junction bases left unmatched: 12. Germline V gene sequence: CDR1 SGHTA, CDR2 FQGNSA. This CDR3 is built from 16 residues. The CDR3 DNA reads TGTGCCAGCAGGCCTCCCAGCGGGAGGGGGGGATACGAGCAGTACTTC. This codes for CASRPPSGRGGYEQYF.

V gene TRBV4-2 combines with J gene TRBJ2-2; possible D gene TRBD1, 6 bases. The CDR3 has 15 residues. Germline-derived CDR1 and CDR2 are LGHNA and YNFKEQ. V shed 1 base and J shed 1 base, with 7 bases lying between them. The CDR3 region has the DNA TGTGCCAGCAGCCAAGCAGGGGTGAACACCGGGGAGCTGTTTTTT. This encodes CASSQAGVNTGELFF.

The chain links TRBV7-3 to TRBJ2-6; D is ambiguous. Germline V gene sequence: CDR1 SGHTA, CDR2 FQGTGA. V was shortened by 5 bases and J by 0 bases, with 5 bases between the two germline ends. CDR3 length equals 14 residues. The CDR3 loop is CASSRISGANVLTF. The CDR3 bases are TGTGCCAGCAGCCGTATCTCTGGGGCCAACGTCCTGACTTTC.

The chain is built from TRBV27 and TRBJ2-7; tentative D call: TRBD2 (6 bases). The CDR3 length is 14 residues. The germline gives CDR1 MNHEY, CDR2 SMNVEV (reference sequence). V lost 2 bases and J lost 3, with 11 bases in between. For the CDR3, the DNA is TGTGCCAGCAGTTTAGGGGGACTGCACTACGAGCAGTACTTC. The encoded protein is CASSLGGLHYEQYF.

This sequence joins TRBV6-4 and TRBJ2-1; D uncertain. The CDR3 runs 13 residues. CDR1 and CDR2 from the germline V gene are MRHNA and SNTAGT. Deletions cut 4 bases from V and 6 bases from J, with 10 bases between. The CDR3 here is CASSVQDANEQFF. The CDR3 DNA reads TGTGCCAGCAGTGTTCAGGACGCCAATGAGCAGTTCTTC.

The chain combines TRBV21-1 with TRBJ2-7; TRBD1, the table's D call, was not compared with the DNA. TRBV21-1 is a pseudogene segment. There are 14 residues in the CDR3. CDR3 sequence (DNA): TGTGCCAGCAACCTCAACAATCACTCCTACGAGCAGTACTTC. It is translated as CASNLNNHSYEQYF.

This clone was seen only a few times. V gene TRBV2 combines with J gene TRBJ1-6; 9 nucleotides line up with TRBD1. The CDR3 spans 17 residues. V dropped 5 bases and J dropped 8; count of bases not matched to a gene: 13. Germline CDR1 is SNHLY and CDR2 is FYNNEI. The CDR3, as DNA: TGTGCCAGCAGTCTTGGACAGGGGTTGGCAAGGTATTCACCCCTCCACTTT. Translated, it gives CASSLGQGLARYSPLHF.

The chain employs TRBV19 and TRBJ2-3; TRBD2 might be the D (7 bases). Germline assignment: CDR1 LNHDA and CDR2 SQIVND (reference sequence). The CDR3 is 11 residues long. The V end was cut by 8 bases, the J end by 6 bases, with 9 bases between. The CDR3 is CASGGADTQYF. The DNA for the CDR3 is TGTGCCAGTGGGGGGGCGGATACGCAGTATTTT.

In DNA form, the CDR3 reads TGTGCCAGCAGCAATACAGGGGGCCGGAACTATGGCTACACCTTC. Amino acids: CASSNTGGRNYGYTF. The chain uses TRBV7-9 and TRBJ1-2; 9 bases are a match to TRBD1. Germline loops: CDR1 SEHNR, CDR2 FQNEAQ (reference sequence). CDR3 size: 15 residues. V lost 5 bases, J lost 2 bases, and 6 bases stayed unmatched.

This chain uses TRBV28 with TRBJ1-2; D is possibly TRBD1 (6 bases). Germline loops: CDR1 MDHEN, CDR2 SYDVKM. The CDR3 extends over 14 amino acids. V lost 8 bases to trimming and J lost 4 bases, with 17 bases between them. Written as DNA, the CDR3 is TGTGCCAGCGGCGCAGGGGCGGAAGGCTATGGCTACACCTTC. This sequence encodes CASGAGAEGYGYTF.

This chain connects TRBV7-2 to TRBJ2-7, with D possibly being TRBD1 or TRBD2 (5 bases each). The V gene lost 5 bases and the J gene lost 2 bases, with 16 bases spanning the gap. The CDR3 contains 15 residues. Germline V CDR1 and CDR2: SGHTA, FQGNSA. Written as DNA, the CDR3 is TGTGCCAGCAGCATCAGAGGGGAATTTGCCTACGAGCAGTACTTC. Protein: CASSIRGEFAYEQYF. Variable domain in full (rest from reference TRBV7-2 and TRBJ2-7): GAGVSQSPSNKVTEKGKDVELRCDPISGHTALYWYRQSLGQGLEFLIYFQGNSAPDKSGLPSDRFSAERTGGSVSTLTIQRTQQEDSAVYLCASSIRGEFAYEQYFGPGTRLTVT.

The chain uses TRBV7-6 and TRBJ2-1; 8 bases fit TRBD2. The CDR3 consists of 14 residues. Germline lookup yields CDR1 SGHVS and CDR2 FNYEAQ. The V segment lost 2 bases and the J segment 4 bases; nucleotides outside the gene matches: 1. CDR3 DNA: TGTGCCAGCAGCTTACGGGGGGGGTACAATGAGCAGTTCTTC. Its translation: CASSLRGGYNEQFF.

The rearrangement joins TRBV12-3 or TRBV12-4 to TRBJ2-3, with 8 bases matching TRBD2. The junction had 5 bases not matched to a gene; V was cut back by 10 bases and J by 2 bases. There are 13 residues in the CDR3. The DNA of the CDR3 is TGTGCCACGACGACTAGCGACACAGATACGCAGTATTTT. It translates to CATTTSDTDTQYF.

The V and J genes are TRBV18 and TRBJ1-1; weak D call: TRBD1 (6 bases). Per the germline V gene, CDR1 is KGHSH and CDR2 is LQKENI. This CDR3 spans 13 amino acids. V lost 6 bases and J lost 5, with 13 bases in between. DNA for the CDR3: TGTGCCAGCTCTCTAAACAGGGAGACTGAAGCTTTCTTT. Amino acid sequence: CASSLNRETEAFF.

The V call is TRBV5-1, the J call TRBJ2-1; D is unresolved. Deletions cut 6 bases from V and 3 bases from J, with 19 bases between. CDR1 and CDR2 (germline): SGHRS, YFSETQ. This CDR3 contains 16 residues. Here the CDR3 reads CASNPPLSKNYNEQFF. The CDR3 nucleotides are TGCGCCAGCAACCCACCCCTATCTAAGAACTACAATGAGCAGTTCTTC. Variable domain in full (rest from reference TRBV5-1 and TRBJ2-1): KAGVTQTPRYLIKTRGQQVTLSCSPISGHRSVSWYQQTPGQGLQFLFEYFSETQRNKGNFPGRFSGRQFSNSRSEMNVSTLELGDSALYLCASNPPLSKNYNEQFFGPGTRLTVL.

This clone has just one count. The gene calls are TRBV11-3 and TRBJ2-7; D is possibly TRBD1 (6 bases). Looked up from germline, CDR1 is SGHNT and CDR2 is YENEEA. Trimming took off 6 bases at V and 4 bases at J, with 13 bases between the two ends. This CDR3 comprises 13 residues. This chain's CDR3 is CASSIGTSYEQYF. DNA for the CDR3: TGTGCCAGCAGTATCGGGACATCGTACGAGCAGTACTTC.

This clone appeared once. The chain has TRBV19 and TRBJ1-6; 11 bases fit TRBD1. The CDR3 totals 16 residues. The germline CDR1 and CDR2 sequences are LNHDA and SQIVND (reference sequence). The trim removed 4 bases at V and 5 bases at J, leaving 4 bases unmatched. CDR3 sequence reads: CASSKGQGANNSPLHF. Written as DNA, the CDR3 is TGTGCCAGTAGTAAAGGACAGGGGGCTAATAATTCACCCCTCCACTTT.

The chain links TRBV28 to TRBJ2-4, with D perhaps matching TRBD2 (6 bases). Trimming pared 2 bases from V and 3 bases from J, leaving 29 bases between. The germline gives CDR1 MDHEN, CDR2 SYDVKM. CDR3 length: 21 amino acids. The CDR3 loop reads CASSLRNLYDPPPAGKNIQYF. The CDR3 bases are TGTGCCAGCAGTTTACGGAACCTTTACGATCCCCCTCCAGCGGGCAAAAACATTCAGTACTTC.

The genes are TRBV5-1 and TRBJ1-4; D possibly corresponds to TRBD1 (5 bases). The CDR3 is made up of 14 amino acids. Trimming stripped 5 bases from V and 6 bases from J, with 14 bases between. Per the germline V gene, CDR1 is SGHRS and CDR2 is YFSETQ. The CDR3 DNA follows: TGCGCCAGCAGGAGTTCCGGGACGGATGAAAAACTGTTTTTT. Translated: CASRSSGTDEKLFF.

The rearrangement links TRBV6-5 to TRBJ2-2; D ambiguous. The CDR3 loop spans 12 amino acids. Trimming shortened V by 6 bases and J by 4 bases, and 6 bases separated the two germline ends. Germline CDR1 reads MNHEY; CDR2 reads SVGAGI. In DNA form, the CDR3 reads TGTGCCAGCAGCCCAATCACCGGGGAGCTGTTTTTT. It codes for CASSPITGELFF.

The rearrangement joins TRBV24-1 to TRBJ2-5; 7 bases match TRBD1. The CDR3 runs to 14 residues. The junction had 6 bases not matched to a gene; V was cut back by 5 bases and J by 4 bases. CDR1 and CDR2 from the germline V gene are KGHDR and SFDVKD. The CDR3 nucleotides read TGTGCCACCAGTGCCACTCGGACAGGAGAGACCCAGTACTTC. Translating gives CATSATRTGETQYF.

The chain uses TRBV6-5 and TRBJ1-1, with D uncertain. This CDR3 comprises 16 residues. The V and J ends lost 0 bases and 7 bases respectively, with 18 bases between them. Germline V lookup: CDR1 MNHEY, CDR2 SVGAGI. CDR3 coding DNA: TGTGCCAGCAGTTACTCGGATTCCGGGATTACGAATGAAGCTTTCTTT. Translating it yields CASSYSDSGITNEAFF.